The 28 T cell receptor beta chains reported below all come from one sample, sequenced in a study of OX40 agonist ivuxolimab in advanced cancers. The data were produced by immunoSEQ multiplex PCR, yet TCRdb's version contains in-frame clones alone and is incomplete. The profile covers roughly 80,000 clones, with about nine tenths appearing a single time and 0.7% to 0.9% taken by the ten largest. This sample comprised CD4+ or CD8+ T cells sorted from blood, obtained in a trial of the OX40 agonist ivuxolimab. All receptors derive from an adult with an advanced solid tumor such as melanoma, head and neck, liver or kidney cancer.

The chain links TRBV5-4 to TRBJ1-2, with TRBD1 as a possible D gene (5 bases). The CDR3 sequence is 14 residues long. Germline loops: CDR1 SGHNT, CDR2 YYREEE (reference sequence). Trimming took 2 bases from V and 5 from J, leaving 13 bases between them. CDR3 sequence (DNA): TGTGCCAGCAGCTTAAATAGAGGGGATTATGGCTACACCTTC. Translating it yields CASSLNRGDYGYTF.

V is TRBV30 and J is TRBJ2-1, with D possibly matching TRBD2 (5 bases). The CDR3 is made up of 15 amino acids. Germline assignment: CDR1 GTSNPN and CDR2 SVGIG (reference sequence). The V gene lost 0 bases and the J gene lost 8 bases, with 17 bases spanning the gap. The CDR3: CAWSVRTPPTHEQFF. For the CDR3, the DNA is TGTGCCTGGAGTGTACGGACTCCACCAACCCATGAGCAGTTCTTC.

The V and J genes are TRBV30 and TRBJ1-5, with D uncertain. Germline CDR1 and CDR2: GTSNPN and SVGIG (reference sequence). The CDR3 totals 14 residues. V lost 2 bases and J 3 bases, leaving 11 bases between the germline ends. The DNA of the CDR3 is TGTGCCTGGAGTAGATCGGGAAACAATCAGCCCCAGCATTTT. This codes for CAWSRSGNNQPQHF. Full variable domain (rest looked up from reference TRBV30 and TRBJ1-5): SQTIHQWPATLVQPVGSPLSLECTVEGTSNPNLYWYRQAAGRGLQLLFYSVGIGQISSEVPQNLSASRPQDRQFILSSKKLLLSDSGFYLCAWSRSGNNQPQHFGDGTRLSIL.

The chain has TRBV9 and TRBJ2-1; TRBD2 matches 14 bases. The CDR3 contains 17 residues. J gave up 7 bases and V 0 bases, and 6 bases lay outside the gene matches. Germline loops: CDR1 SGDLS, CDR2 YYNGEE. The CDR3 nucleotides are TGTGCCAGCAGCGTAGCTGTGGGACTAGCGGGAGAGAATGAGCAGTTCTTC. The encoded protein is CASSVAVGLAGENEQFF.

The chain has TRBV7-2 and TRBJ1-5; D gene unclear. Deletions cut 4 bases from V and 6 bases from J, with 10 bases between. The CDR3 totals 13 residues. Germline values: CDR1 SGHTA, CDR2 FQGNSA. CDR3 sequence (DNA): TGTGCCAGCAGCTCCCGCTCGGGTCAGCCCCAGCATTTT. Translated, it gives CASSSRSGQPQHF.

CDR3 sequence (DNA): TGTGCCAGCCTCAGACAGGGCTCCTACAATGAGCAGTTCTTC. Translation: CASLRQGSYNEQFF. The genes are TRBV27 and TRBJ2-1; 7 bases align to TRBD1. The ends lost 8 bases at V and 0 bases at J; junction bases unmatched: 4. Germline V gene sequence: CDR1 MNHEY, CDR2 SMNVEV (reference sequence). The CDR3 consists of 14 residues.

CDR3: CASRETGRDTQYF. DNA for the CDR3: TGTGCCAGTAGGGAGACAGGGAGAGATACGCAGTATTTT. The J gene is TRBJ2-3, the V gene TRBV19, with TRBD1 identical over 7 bases. Germline loops: CDR1 LNHDA, CDR2 SQIVND (reference sequence). There are 13 residues in the CDR3. The ends lost 6 bases at V and 5 bases at J; junction bases unmatched: 5.

This chain joins TRBV5-1 and TRBJ1-1; no clear D. CDR3 length equals 15 residues. Trimming cost V 1 base and J 4 bases, with 14 bases left between them. Germline V gives CDR1 SGHRS, CDR2 YFSETQ. In DNA, the CDR3 is TGCGCCAGCAGCTTGTCGACCGTCGGAGGCACTGAAGCTTTCTTT. This codes for CASSLSTVGGTEAFF.

The genes are TRBV5-1 and TRBJ1-3, with D tentatively TRBD1 (6 bases). CDR3 size: 16 residues. CDR1 is SGHRS and CDR2 is YFSETQ in the germline V gene. Trimming stripped 1 base from V and 4 bases from J, with 15 bases between. The CDR3 loop reads CASSLRGFQGGNTIYF. As DNA, the CDR3 is TGCGCCAGCAGCTTGCGGGGTTTCCAGGGGGGAAACACCATATATTTT.

J is TRBJ1-4 and V is TRBV13; D gene unclear. Germline CDR1 reads PRHDT; CDR2 reads FYEKMQ (reference sequence). V was shortened by 2 bases and J by 7 bases, with 14 bases between the two germline ends. The CDR3 contains 15 residues. The CDR3 protein is CASSLSRIRGEKLFF. CDR3 DNA: TGTGCCAGCAGCTTAAGTCGAATTCGGGGTGAAAAACTGTTTTTT.

V usage is TRBV11-2 and J usage is TRBJ2-6; the D call may be TRBD1 or TRBD2 (5 bases each). The CDR3 has 15 amino acids. Trimming stripped 3 bases from V and 2 bases from J, with 8 bases between. Germline lookup yields CDR1 SGHAT and CDR2 FQNNGV. CDR3 loop: CASSLRGAGANVLTF. The CDR3 DNA sequence: TGTGCCAGCAGCTTGAGGGGTGCTGGGGCCAACGTCCTGACTTTC.

This clone has only a few counts. The V gene is TRBV5-4, the J gene TRBJ2-2, with D possibly matching TRBD2 (6 bases). The CDR3 length is 16 residues. V was trimmed by 4 bases and J by 1 base, leaving 14 bases between them. Germline values: CDR1 SGHNT, CDR2 YYREEE (reference sequence). CDR3 in DNA: TGTGCCAGCAGCCCCCAGACTAGTATGAACACCGGGGAGCTGTTTTTT. It translates to CASSPQTSMNTGELFF.

This chain connects TRBV7-2 to TRBJ1-2, with D unclear. The CDR3 consists of 11 residues. The germline CDR1 and CDR2 sequences are SGHTA and FQGNSA. The V gene lost 4 bases and the J gene lost 7 bases, with 7 bases spanning the gap. The CDR3, as DNA: TGTGCCAGCAGCTCCTCCATTGGCTACACCTTC. It encodes CASSSSIGYTF.

This sequence joins TRBV6-1 and TRBJ1-5, with 10 nucleotides matching TRBD1. The length of the CDR3 is 15 residues. V lost 6 bases and J lost 9; bases outside the gene matches: 11. CDR1 is MNHNS and CDR2 is SASEGT in the germline V gene. In nucleotides, the CDR3 is TGTGCCAGCAGACCTGGACAGGGGGACCCGGGGCCCCAGCATTTT. Amino acid sequence: CASRPGQGDPGPQHF.

V and J are TRBV5-4 and TRBJ2-2, with 11 bases fitting TRBD2. V was pared by 1 base and J by 7 bases, with 0 bases of the junction left unmatched. Germline V CDR1 and CDR2: SGHNT, YYREEE (reference sequence). The CDR3 is 14 amino acids. The CDR3 loop is CASSLTSGSGELFF. The CDR3 DNA sequence: TGTGCCAGCAGCTTGACTAGCGGGAGCGGGGAGCTGTTTTTT.

V is TRBV28 and J is TRBJ2-3, with 10 bases that match TRBD2. The J segment lost 6 bases and the V segment lost 2 bases, leaving 8 bases of the junction unmatched. The CDR3 contains 16 residues. The V gene's germline CDR1 is MDHEN and CDR2 SYDVKM. The CDR3 here is CASSLAAGGSYDTQYF. In nucleotides, the CDR3 is TGTGCCAGCAGTTTAGCAGCGGGAGGGTCTTACGATACGCAGTATTTT.

This clone was seen just once. The chain uses TRBV5-1 and TRBJ2-7; 10 nucleotides match TRBD2. The CDR3 extends over 14 amino acids. The germline V gene has CDR1 SGHRS and CDR2 YFSETQ. The V segment lost 1 base and the J segment 3 bases; nucleotides outside the gene matches: 1. The CDR3 sequence: CASSLTSGNYEQYF. DNA for the CDR3: TGCGCCAGCAGCTTGACTAGCGGGAACTACGAGCAGTACTTC.

The chain joins TRBV18 to TRBJ2-5; D gene unclear. The CDR3 runs 14 residues. CDR1 and CDR2 (germline): KGHSH, LQKENI. Trimming took off 2 bases at V and 1 base at J, with 8 bases between the two ends. CDR3: CASSPGNTQETQYF. The CDR3 bases are TGTGCCAGCTCACCAGGGAACACCCAAGAGACCCAGTACTTC.

The J gene is TRBJ1-4, the V gene TRBV30; D is ambiguous. CDR1 and CDR2 from the germline V gene are GTSNPN and SVGIG (reference sequence). This CDR3 is built from 11 residues. V shed 1 base and J shed 11 bases, with 8 bases lying between them. CDR3 DNA: TGTGCCTGGAGTGCAAAGGAGAAACTGTTTTTT. Amino acid sequence: CAWSAKEKLFF.

The rearrangement joins TRBV6-1 to TRBJ1-5, with D perhaps TRBD1 (5 bases). This CDR3 is built from 13 residues. The germline V and J ends were trimmed by 9 bases and 5 bases, with 14 bases remaining between them. Germline CDR1 and CDR2: MNHNS and SASEGT. The CDR3 DNA reads TGTGCCAGTCAGGGCCCTCCCCATCAGCCCCAGCATTTT. As protein: CASQGPPHQPQHF.

V usage is TRBV4-2 and J usage is TRBJ2-3; the match to TRBD2 covers 12 bases. Germline CDR1 LGHNA, CDR2 YNFKEQ. The CDR3 is 17 amino acids. The V and J ends lost 4 bases and 3 bases, in that order; junction bases with no gene match: 8. This chain's CDR3 is CASSPRLAGAGTDTQYF. CDR3 DNA: TGTGCCAGCAGCCCACGACTAGCGGGGGCGGGAACAGATACGCAGTATTTT.

CDR3: CASRTDIENIQYF. The CDR3 DNA sequence: TGCGCCAGCAGGACCGACATAGAGAACATTCAGTACTTC. This rearrangement joins TRBV10-1 to TRBJ2-4, with D unresolved. From germline, CDR1 is WNHNN and CDR2 SYGVQD (reference sequence). This CDR3 has 13 amino acids. V was shortened by 6 bases and J by 7 bases, with 13 bases between the two germline ends.

The table lists this clone with a count of one. The V and J genes are TRBV19 and TRBJ1-2, with TRBD1 identical over 8 bases. V was clipped by 4 bases and J by 1 base; unmatched bases: 11. This CDR3 spans 17 amino acids. Germline lookup yields CDR1 LNHDA and CDR2 SQIVND (reference sequence). CDR3 sequence (DNA): TGTGCCAGTAGTACGCGTAACCGGGACAGGCATAACTATGGCTACACCTTC. Protein product: CASSTRNRDRHNYGYTF.

The rearrangement joins TRBV5-1 to TRBJ2-1, with D perhaps TRBD1 or TRBD2 (5 bases each). CDR1 is SGHRS, CDR2 YFSETQ, per germline. This CDR3 is 15 amino acids long. Trimming stripped 5 bases from V and 0 bases from J, with 12 bases between. Written as DNA, the CDR3 is TGCGCCAGCAGACTCGGGACGGTCTCCTACAATGAGCAGTTCTTC. This encodes CASRLGTVSYNEQFF.

This clone was recorded once. V and J are TRBV19 and TRBJ2-5; perhaps TRBD2 as D (5 bases). Germline V gene lookup returns CDR1 LNHDA and CDR2 SQIVND (reference sequence). Trimming removed 5 bases at V and 2 bases at J, with 12 bases between. There are 14 residues in the CDR3. The CDR3 DNA reads as TGTGCCAGTAGTCCGGGGTCCTATCAAGAGACCCAGTACTTC. This encodes CASSPGSYQETQYF.

V usage is TRBV5-1 and J usage is TRBJ2-1; 7 bases align to TRBD2. This CDR3 is 15 amino acids long. In germline, CDR1 is SGHRS, CDR2 YFSETQ. V shed 4 bases and J 5 bases; nucleotides not matched to a gene: 9. The CDR3: CASSLGTTRDNEQFF. The CDR3 DNA sequence: TGCGCCAGCAGCCTAGGGACTACGAGAGACAATGAGCAGTTCTTC.

V is TRBV5-1 and J is TRBJ2-3; TRBD2 agrees at 8 bases. This CDR3 is built from 14 residues. Germline CDR1 and CDR2: SGHRS and YFSETQ. After removal of 1 base from V and 6 bases from J, the junction contained 4 bases not matched to a gene. The CDR3 nucleotides are TGCGCCAGCAGCTTGAGCGGGAGAATTGATACGCAGTATTTT. Its translation is CASSLSGRIDTQYF.

This chain links TRBV10-2 with TRBJ2-7; a possible D gene is TRBD2 (6 bases). Trimming stripped 5 bases from V and 4 bases from J, with 15 bases between. The CDR3 loop spans 14 amino acids. In germline, CDR1 is WSHSY, CDR2 SAAADI. The CDR3 nucleotides are TGCGCCAGCAGTCGACTAGAGATTGTATACGAGCAGTACTTC. It is translated as CASSRLEIVYEQYF.